Following are 32 T cell receptor beta chains from one sample sequenced in a study of T-cell reconstitution after alpha-beta-depleted transplantation in children. As it was prepared, the TCRbeta library received unique molecular identifiers. TCRdb re-called the PCR reads through MiXCR, storing one row per CDR3 protein. The repertoire holds fewer than 700,000 distinct CDR3 sequences, with 13% as singletons. This specimen consisted of PBMCs, mostly from graft donor cells, obtained 360 days after TCRalphabeta/CD19-depleted stem cell transplant. These receptors were taken from a male patient between 10 and 17 years old who had a stem cell transplant for acute myeloid leukemia, so the T cells may come from the graft donor.

The CDR3 sequence: CASSPPTLETQYF. The DNA for the CDR3 is TGCGCCAGCAGCCCACCGACACTAGAGACCCAGTACTTC. This chain links TRBV5-1 with TRBJ2-5; D call uncertain. The V gene lost 4 bases and the J gene lost 4 bases, with 11 bases spanning the gap. The germline V gene has CDR1 SGHRS and CDR2 YFSETQ. The CDR3 has 13 residues.

This clonotype was counted between two and nine times. Possible read error: a much larger clone is one base away. This sequence joins TRBV7-2 and TRBJ2-7; 12 positions agree with TRBD2. V lost 2 bases to trimming and J lost 3 bases; unmatched junction nucleotides: 2. From germline, CDR1 is SGHTA and CDR2 FQGNSA. This CDR3 contains 15 residues. The CDR3 spells CASSLTSGRNYEQYF. CDR3 bases: TGTGCCAGCAGCTTAACTAGCGGGAGGAACTACGAGCAGTACTTC. Combining the CDR3 with reference TRBV7-2 and TRBJ2-7 gives the whole variable domain GAGVSQSPSNKVTEKGKDVELRCDPISGHTALYWYRQSLGQGLEFLIYFQGNSAPDKSGLPSDRFSAERTGGSVSTLTIQRTQQEDSAVYLCASSLTSGRNYEQYFGPGTRLTVT.

This sequence joins TRBV20-1 and TRBJ2-7; TRBD2 agrees at 11 bases. V gave up 5 bases and J gave up 0 bases; unmatched junction bases: 6. The CDR3 is 15 amino acids. Germline V gene sequence: CDR1 DFQATT, CDR2 SNEGSKA (reference sequence). For the CDR3, the DNA is TGCAGTGCTCCCCAGGGACTAGCGGACTCCTACGAGCAGTACTTC. Translated: CSAPQGLADSYEQYF.

The genes are TRBV19 and TRBJ2-7, with D possibly TRBD1 on 5 matching bases. The germline V and J ends were trimmed by 1 base and 2 bases, with 9 bases remaining between them. CDR3 size: 14 residues. Germline CDR1 LNHDA, CDR2 SQIVND (reference sequence). CDR3 region: CASSIGTPTYEQYF. DNA of the CDR3: TGTGCCAGTAGTATAGGGACACCAACCTACGAGCAGTACTTC.

This clonotype was detected a few times. The chain recombines TRBV20-1 with TRBJ2-1; 7 nucleotides match TRBD2. Germline trimming cut 6 bases from V and 2 bases from J; bases unmatched to any gene: 10. Germline loops: CDR1 DFQATT, CDR2 SNEGSKA (reference sequence). This CDR3 comprises 15 residues. CDR3: CSAVIPSGAYNEQFF. The DNA for the CDR3 is TGCAGTGCAGTCATTCCTAGCGGAGCCTACAATGAGCAGTTCTTC.

Here the CDR3 reads CASSPGGSGVYEQFF. The DNA of the CDR3 is TGTGCCAGCAGCCCCGGTGGTAGCGGGGTCTATGAGCAGTTCTTC. The rearrangement uses TRBV7-9 and TRBJ2-1; TRBD2 matches at 8 bases. Germline V CDR1 and CDR2: SEHNR, FQNEAQ (reference sequence). The CDR3 consists of 15 residues. V shed 5 bases, J shed 8 bases, and the junction held 11 bases outside the gene matches.

This chain uses TRBV12-3 or TRBV12-4 with TRBJ2-1; D unresolved. This CDR3 contains 12 residues. The V and J ends lost 7 bases and 9 bases respectively, with 13 bases between them. The CDR3 coding sequence is TGTGCCAGCAATAATCTAGAAGTTGAGCAGTTCTTC. Translation gives CASNNLEVEQFF.

This clonotype has a count of ten or more. The chain couples TRBV7-2 to TRBJ2-5, with D perhaps matching TRBD1 or TRBD2 (6 bases each). CDR3 length equals 15 residues. V was shortened by 9 bases and J by 4 bases, with 21 bases between the two germline ends. Looked up from germline, CDR1 is SGHTA and CDR2 is FQGNSA. The CDR3 DNA sequence: TGTGCCAGTCTAACCACAGGGACTCTCCCAGAGACCCAGTACTTC. Encoded protein: CASLTTGTLPETQYF.

This chain links TRBV30 with TRBJ2-5, with a possible D match to TRBD1 (5 bases). The germline V gene has CDR1 GTSNPN and CDR2 SVGIG (reference sequence). Trimming took 3 bases from V and 4 from J, leaving 9 bases between them. The CDR3 length is 12 residues. This CDR3 reads CAWSSGSETQYF. The CDR3 nucleotides read TGTGCCTGGAGCTCAGGGTCAGAGACCCAGTACTTC.

The V call is TRBV29-1, the J call TRBJ2-2; the match to TRBD1 covers 8 bases. Losses at the gene ends were 2 bases for V and 5 bases for J; bases not matched to a gene: 4. Looked up from germline, CDR1 is SQVTM and CDR2 is ANQGSEA. The CDR3 is 14 amino acids. The CDR3 coding sequence is TGCAGCGTTGAACAAGGACAGGGAACCGGGGAGCTGTTTTTT. Translating it yields CSVEQGQGTGELFF.

A few counts support this clonotype. The chain carries TRBV12-3 or TRBV12-4 and TRBJ2-2; tentative D call: TRBD1 (6 bases). The length of the CDR3 is 14 residues. The V end was cut by 3 bases, the J end by 5 bases, with 10 bases between. As DNA, the CDR3 is TGTGCCAGCAGTTTGGGAACAGGGACCGGGGAGCTGTTTTTT. It translates to CASSLGTGTGELFF.

This clonotype came up a few times. The J gene is TRBJ2-3, the V gene TRBV19; 7 nucleotides line up with TRBD1. The CDR3 covers 16 residues. CDR1 LNHDA and CDR2 SQIVND come from the germline V gene (reference sequence). The V and J ends lost 3 bases and 0 bases, in that order; junction bases with no gene match: 6. The CDR3 DNA follows: TGTGCCAGTAGTATGGATATGACAGGGAGCACAGATACGCAGTATTTT. Protein sequence: CASSMDMTGSTDTQYF.

A few counts support this clonotype. The chain links TRBV11-2 to TRBJ2-4, with D unclear. V lost 4 bases and J 0 bases, leaving 16 bases between the germline ends. The CDR3 sequence is 17 residues long. Germline V lookup: CDR1 SGHAT, CDR2 FQNNGV. The CDR3 here is CASSSQGRILAKNIQYF. The DNA for the CDR3 is TGTGCCAGCAGCTCCCAAGGCCGGATCCTAGCCAAAAACATTCAGTACTTC.

The V and J genes are TRBV27 and TRBJ2-5; 7 bases match TRBD1. CDR3 length equals 16 residues. Per the germline V gene, CDR1 is MNHEY and CDR2 is SMNVEV (reference sequence). The V and J ends lost 5 bases and 4 bases, in that order; junction bases with no gene match: 13. CDR3 nucleotides: TGTGCCAGCAGTCCCCGGCACAGGGGTGGAGGAGAGACCCAGTACTTC. This translates into CASSPRHRGGGETQYF.

This chain connects TRBV18 to TRBJ2-6; D ambiguous. The germline CDR1 and CDR2 sequences are KGHSH and LQKENI. The length of the CDR3 is 13 residues. V shed 5 bases and J shed 2 bases, with 4 bases lying between them. DNA for the CDR3: TGTGCCAGCTCAGGGGCTGGGGCCAACGTCCTGACTTTC. The encoded protein is CASSGAGANVLTF.

This clonotype was observed a few times. This chain joins TRBV20-1 and TRBJ1-5; 9 positions agree with TRBD1. The CDR3 spans 14 residues. The V and J ends lost 5 bases and 2 bases, in that order; junction bases with no gene match: 4. Germline V gene lookup returns CDR1 DFQATT and CDR2 SNEGSKA (reference sequence). The CDR3 loop reads CSAGTGLGNQPQHF. DNA of the CDR3: TGCAGTGCTGGGACAGGGTTGGGCAATCAGCCCCAGCATTTT.

The sample holds one count of this clonotype. This sequence joins TRBV20-1 and TRBJ2-2; 8 bases are shared with TRBD2. V shed 0 bases and J 4 bases; nucleotides not matched to a gene: 4. This CDR3 contains 15 residues. CDR1 is DFQATT, CDR2 SNEGSKA, per germline (reference sequence). DNA for the CDR3: TGCAGTGCTAGAGATAGGGGACTAGTCACCGGGGAGCTGTTTTTT. It specifies CSARDRGLVTGELFF.

The chain employs TRBV5-1 and TRBJ2-1; 7 bases fit TRBD2. The CDR3 extends over 13 amino acids. V gave up 4 bases and J gave up 5 bases; unmatched junction bases: 3. The germline gives CDR1 SGHRS, CDR2 YFSETQ. CDR3 sequence reads: CASSNGLDNEQFF. The CDR3 nucleotides read TGCGCCAGCAGCAACGGACTAGACAATGAGCAGTTCTTC.

The chain combines TRBV28 with TRBJ2-3; D not resolved. The CDR3 covers 17 residues. The V gene's germline CDR1 is MDHEN and CDR2 SYDVKM. V was pared by 5 bases and J by 5 bases, with 23 bases between. The CDR3 DNA is TGTGCCAGCAGTCTTATTCCGACCCTAGTTGGGGTAGATACGCAGTATTTT. Protein product: CASSLIPTLVGVDTQYF.

The chain links TRBV6-2 or TRBV6-3 to TRBJ2-1, with a possible D match to TRBD1 (5 bases). Germline values: CDR1 MNHEY, CDR2 SVGEGT. Trimming removed 0 bases at V and 10 bases at J, with 10 bases between. CDR3 length: 13 residues. The CDR3 DNA is TGTGCCAGCAGTTACTCCAGACCAGGGGAGCAGTTCTTC. This sequence encodes CASSYSRPGEQFF.

This clonotype occurred once. V is TRBV6-5 and J is TRBJ2-3; the D gene is possibly TRBD1 (5 bases). V was cut by 2 bases and J by 3 bases, with 15 bases left in between. This CDR3 contains 16 residues. In germline, CDR1 is MNHEY, CDR2 SVGAGI. CDR3 DNA: TGTGCCAGCAGTTACCTCGTGGGGCGGTTTACAGATACGCAGTATTTT. This gives the protein CASSYLVGRFTDTQYF.

The chain employs TRBV27 and TRBJ2-7; 8 bases are a match to TRBD1. CDR3 size: 14 residues. Germline assignment: CDR1 MNHEY and CDR2 SMNVEV (reference sequence). After removal of 5 bases from V and 8 bases from J, the junction contained 11 bases not matched to a gene. CDR3 protein: CASSPGQGRPQQYF. As DNA, the CDR3 is TGTGCCAGCAGTCCCGGACAGGGTCGACCTCAGCAGTACTTC.

This clonotype was counted only a few times. The rearrangement links TRBV28 to TRBJ1-1, with 9 bases that match TRBD1. CDR3 length equals 14 residues. Germline CDR1 MDHEN, CDR2 SYDVKM. Unmatched junction bases numbered 9, after V lost 6 bases and J lost 7 bases. The CDR3: CASSRTGGLGEAFF. The CDR3 nucleotides read TGTGCCAGCAGCCGTACAGGGGGCTTAGGTGAAGCTTTCTTT.

This clonotype was observed a handful of times. V and J are TRBV5-1 and TRBJ2-7, with D possibly being TRBD1 (5 bases). V was pared by 0 bases and J by 4 bases, with 11 bases between. The CDR3 sequence is 14 residues long. Germline values: CDR1 SGHRS, CDR2 YFSETQ. Written as DNA, the CDR3 is TGCGCCAGCAGCTTGGAAAGTCAGGGATACGAGCAGTACTTC. Amino acid sequence: CASSLESQGYEQYF.

In this sample, this clonotype turned up many times. V and J are TRBV4-3 and TRBJ2-2, with TRBD2 matching 9 bases. From germline, CDR1 is LGHNA and CDR2 YSLEER. V lost 1 base, J lost 1 base, and 4 bases stayed unmatched. The CDR3 runs 17 residues. The CDR3 bases are TGCGCCAGCAGCCAAGGGAGGACTAGCGTGAACACCGGGGAGCTGTTTTTT. It encodes CASSQGRTSVNTGELFF.

CDR3: CASSGLGANVLTF. Written as DNA, the CDR3 is TGCGCCAGTTCCGGTTTGGGGGCCAACGTCCTGACTTTC. J is TRBJ2-6 and V is TRBV5-1; D unclear. V dropped 8 bases and J dropped 4 bases, with 10 bases sitting between them. This CDR3 is built from 13 residues. CDR1 and CDR2 (germline): SGHRS, YFSETQ.

This clonotype was observed a handful of times. The V and J genes are TRBV5-5 and TRBJ2-7; D is unresolved. CDR3 size: 12 residues. V was cut by 1 base and J by 7 bases, with 9 bases left in between. The V gene's germline CDR1 is SGHKS and CDR2 YYEKEE (reference sequence). The CDR3 reads CASSLTSWEQYF. The CDR3 DNA is TGTGCCAGCAGCTTGACGAGCTGGGAGCAGTACTTC. The complete variable domain, with remaining parts taken from reference TRBV5-5 and TRBJ2-7, reads DAGVTQSPTHLIKTRGQQVTLRCSPISGHKSVSWYQQVLGQGPQFIFQYYEKEERGRGNFPDRFSARQFPNYSSELNVNALLLGDSALYLCASSLTSWEQYFGPGTRLTVT.

This clonotype appeared a few times. The chain is built from TRBV4-3 and TRBJ1-2; a possible D gene is TRBD1 (5 bases). This CDR3 has 15 residues. V shed 0 bases and J shed 8 bases, with 16 bases lying between them. CDR1 is LGHNA, CDR2 YSLEER, per germline. The CDR3 DNA sequence: TGCGCCAGCAGCCAAGATCGGGCGGCGGGACGGGGCTACACCTTC. Its translation: CASSQDRAAGRGYTF.

In this sample, this clonotype turned up a few times. This chain joins TRBV27 and TRBJ2-7, with 13 bases identical to TRBD2. The CDR3 is 18 residues long. Germline V gene data show CDR1 as MNHEY and CDR2 as SMNVEV (reference sequence). The J segment lost 2 bases and the V segment lost 5 bases, leaving 12 bases of the junction unmatched. CDR3 DNA sequence: TGTGCCAGCAGTGCCGGGACTAGCGGGACCGAGGGAACCTACGAGCAGTACTTC. Its protein product is CASSAGTSGTEGTYEQYF.

In its sample, this clonotype was seen many times. The chain combines TRBV15 with TRBJ2-3; TRBD1 agrees at 7 bases. V was clipped by 6 bases and J by 0 bases; unmatched bases: 6. Germline V gene sequence: CDR1 LNHNV, CDR2 YYDKDF (reference sequence). This CDR3 has 15 residues. The CDR3 is CATRMGQLSTDTQYF. CDR3 in DNA: TGTGCCACCAGAATGGGACAGCTTAGCACAGATACGCAGTATTTT.

This chain connects TRBV20-1 to TRBJ2-7; perhaps TRBD2 as D (6 bases). The CDR3 contains 13 residues. Germline V gene sequence: CDR1 DFQATT, CDR2 SNEGSKA (reference sequence). The V end lost 3 bases, the J end lost 1 base, and 10 bases lay between the germline ends. CDR3 region: CSARGGASYEQYF. The DNA for the CDR3 is TGCAGTGCTAGGGGCGGGGCTTCCTACGAGCAGTACTTC.

The rearrangement uses TRBV7-2 and TRBJ2-7; 11 bases map to TRBD1. V lost 5 bases and J lost 5; bases outside the gene matches: 11. Germline values: CDR1 SGHTA, CDR2 FQGNSA. CDR3 length equals 16 residues. CDR3 coding DNA: TGTGCCAGCAGCCTCGTGGGGACAGGGGGTGGCCACGAGCAGTACTTC. It specifies CASSLVGTGGGHEQYF.